This is a list of T cell receptor beta chains from one sample in a study of cytomegalovirus exposure and HLA in healthy donors. TCRdb's table, derived via immunoSEQ multiplex PCR, lists solely in-frame clones and lacks some. The repertoire holds about 100,000 clones, with around 72% as singletons. The sequenced sample consisted of PBMCs. The source is a male donor in good health and CMV-seropositive. Each CDR3 is given with its conserved first and last residue. A D gene is named only where the DNA matches it firmly. The size field is filled for only some rows; it gives once, few, many or a size class.

clone size	D gene	V gene	J gene	CDR3 protein	CDR3 DNA
once	NA	TRBV4-1	TRBJ1-2	CASSQGRGLIYGYTF	TGCGCCAGCAGCCAAGGGCGGGGACTTATCTATGGCTACACCTTC
NA	TRBD1	TRBV4-1	TRBJ1-1	CASSRTGTGPTEAFF	TGCGCCAGCAGCCGCACCGGGACAGGGCCCACTGAAGCTTTCTTT
NA	TRBD1	TRBV19	TRBJ2-3	CASSFAGGGTDTQYF	TGTGCCAGTAGCTTCGCAGGGGGCGGCACAGATACGCAGTATTTT
NA	NA	TRBV25-1	TRBJ2-2	CASSDGPGSGGELFF	TGTGCCAGCAGTGACGGTCCGGGGAGTGGCGGGGAGCTGTTTTTT
NA	TRBD1	TRBV2	TRBJ1-5	CASSEAGQVVKPQHF	TGTGCCAGCAGTGAAGCGGGACAGGTAGTTAAGCCCCAGCATTTT
NA	NA	TRBV29-1	TRBJ1-3	CSVEVGGFGNTIYF	TGCAGCGTTGAAGTTGGCGGCTTTGGAAACACCATATATTTT
NA	NA	TRBV6-6	TRBJ2-2	CASSSPEGYTGELFF	TGTGCCAGCAGTTCCCCGGAGGGTTACACCGGGGAGCTGTTTTTT
NA	TRBD2	TRBV11-3	TRBJ2-3	CASSPRGSGGPSTDTQYF	TGTGCCAGCAGCCCCAGGGGTAGCGGGGGCCCTAGCACAGATACGCAGTATTTT
NA	TRBD2	TRBV4-2	TRBJ2-5	CASSQDPTSVQTQYF	TGTGCCAGCAGCCAAGATCCCACTAGCGTTCAGACCCAGTACTTC
NA	TRBD1	TRBV27	TRBJ2-3	CASTWTGGGDTQYF	TGTGCCAGCACCTGGACAGGGGGAGGAGATACGCAGTATTTT
NA	NA	TRBV7-9	TRBJ2-1	CASSLGATAYNEQFF	TGTGCCAGCAGCTTAGGTGCAACGGCCTACAATGAGCAGTTCTTC
NA	NA	TRBV6-5	TRBJ2-5	CASSYSGGSETQYF	TGTGCCAGCAGTTACTCGGGGGGAAGCGAGACCCAGTACTTC
NA	TRBD1	TRBV28	TRBJ2-1	CASRYTGGSEQFF	TGTGCCAGCAGGTATACAGGGGGCAGTGAGCAGTTCTTC
NA	TRBD1	TRBV7-2	TRBJ1-3	CASSLRQGAGNTIYF	TGTGCCAGCAGCTTACGACAGGGAGCTGGAAACACCATATATTTT
NA	TRBD1	TRBV14	TRBJ1-2	CASSRGQSLGYGYTF	TGTGCCAGCAGCCGGGGACAGAGTCTGGGTTATGGCTACACCTTC
NA	TRBD1	TRBV5-1	TRBJ2-3	CASSKGQGTDTQYF	TGCGCCAGCAGCAAGGGACAGGGCACAGATACGCAGTATTTT
NA	NA	TRBV5-1	TRBJ2-5	CASSLGPATETQYF	TGCGCCAGCAGCTTGGGGCCGGCAACAGAGACCCAGTACTTC
NA	NA	TRBV27	TRBJ2-5	CASSWGPKETQYF	TGTGCCAGCAGTTGGGGGCCCAAAGAGACCCAGTACTTC
NA	NA	TRBV15	TRBJ2-5	CATSRDVETQYF	TGTGCCACCAGCAGAGACGTTGAGACCCAGTACTTC
NA	TRBD2	TRBV11-2	TRBJ2-5	CASSLGGTKGKTQYF	TGTGCCAGCAGCTTAGGGGGGACTAAGGGGAAGACCCAGTACTTC
NA	NA	TRBV6-1	TRBJ1-5	CASSDQWTADQPQHF	TGTGCCAGCAGTGATCAATGGACAGCCGATCAGCCCCAGCATTTT
once	NA	TRBV30	TRBJ1-2	CAWTQDNYGYTF	TGTGCCTGGACCCAGGATAACTATGGCTACACCTTC
NA	NA	TRBV2	TRBJ1-5	CASSREGNQPQHF	TGTGCCAGCAGTCGGGAGGGAAATCAGCCCCAGCATTTT
few	NA	TRBV15	TRBJ1-2	CATSRDPGWQASGYTF	TGTGCCACCAGCAGAGACCCCGGTTGGCAGGCTTCTGGCTACACCTTC
NA	TRBD1	TRBV4-2	TRBJ1-4	CASSRSPGGSNEKLFF	TGTGCCAGCAGCCGCTCCCCAGGGGGCTCTAATGAAAAACTGTTTTTT
NA	TRBD1	TRBV7-9	TRBJ1-4	CASSRGTDATNEKLFF	TGTGCCAGCAGCCGAGGGACAGATGCAACTAATGAAAAACTGTTTTTT
NA	TRBD1	TRBV5-1	TRBJ1-5	CASSLGTGDQPQHF	TGCGCCAGCAGCTTGGGTACAGGGGATCAGCCCCAGCATTTT
few	NA	TRBV6-6	TRBJ1-6	CASSPLHSPLHF	TGTGCCAGCAGTCCCCTTCATTCACCCCTCCACTTT
NA	NA	TRBV7-9	TRBJ2-3	CASSPLGAPGTDTQYF	TGTGCCAGCAGCCCATTGGGGGCCCCGGGGACGGATACGCAGTATTTT
NA	NA	TRBV2	TRBJ1-5	CASSVSGVNQPQHF	TGTGCCAGCAGTGTATCGGGGGTAAATCAGCCCCAGCATTTT
NA	TRBD1	TRBV27	TRBJ1-2	CASTPRQGLGYTF	TGTGCCAGCACTCCGCGACAGGGGTTGGGCTACACCTTC
NA	TRBD1	TRBV29-1	TRBJ1-4	CSVESRGTNEKLFF	TGCAGCGTTGAATCCAGGGGGACTAATGAAAAACTGTTTTTT
NA	NA	TRBV28	TRBJ2-5	CASSYLNRDMGTQYF	TGTGCCAGCAGCTACTTAAACCGGGACATGGGGACCCAGTACTTC
NA	NA	TRBV7-9	TRBJ2-3	CASSRSTDTQYF	TGTGCCAGCAGCCGGAGCACAGATACGCAGTATTTT
NA	TRBD1	TRBV5-1	TRBJ2-6	CASSPPGTASVLTF	TGCGCCAGCTCCCCGCCGGGGACAGCAAGCGTCCTGACTTTC
NA	TRBD1	TRBV29-1	TRBJ1-2	CSVLLTGGSYGYTF	TGCAGCGTTTTATTGACAGGGGGAAGCTATGGCTACACCTTC
few	NA	TRBV11-2	TRBJ2-2	CASSLLSGGGGELFF	TGTGCCAGCAGCTTATTGAGCGGTGGTGGCGGGGAGCTGTTTTTT
NA	NA	TRBV19	TRBJ2-1	CASSTLLGPYNEQFF	TGTGCCAGTAGTACCCTGCTCGGTCCGTACAATGAGCAGTTCTTC
NA	NA	TRBV6-6	TRBJ2-1	CASSYSPGNEQFF	TGTGCCAGCAGTTACTCGCCGGGAAATGAGCAGTTCTTC
NA	TRBD1	TRBV30	TRBJ1-1	CAWSVGRGAEAFF	TGTGCCTGGAGTGTCGGCAGGGGGGCTGAAGCTTTCTTT
NA	NA	TRBV6-5	TRBJ2-7	CASSYSRQVYEQYF	TGTGCCAGCAGTTACTCTCGACAGGTTTACGAGCAGTACTTC
NA	TRBD1	TRBV10-3	TRBJ2-7	CAISEFGTGEGEQYF	TGTGCCATCAGTGAGTTCGGGACAGGGGAGGGCGAGCAGTACTTC
NA	TRBD1	TRBV23-1	TRBJ2-5	CASSQREQGLETQYF	TGCGCCAGCAGTCAACGCGAACAGGGGTTGGAGACCCAGTACTTC
few	NA	TRBV5-4	TRBJ2-2	CASSLSRGAEGTGELFF	TGTGCCAGCAGCTTGAGCCGGGGGGCCGAAGGGACCGGGGAGCTGTTTTTT